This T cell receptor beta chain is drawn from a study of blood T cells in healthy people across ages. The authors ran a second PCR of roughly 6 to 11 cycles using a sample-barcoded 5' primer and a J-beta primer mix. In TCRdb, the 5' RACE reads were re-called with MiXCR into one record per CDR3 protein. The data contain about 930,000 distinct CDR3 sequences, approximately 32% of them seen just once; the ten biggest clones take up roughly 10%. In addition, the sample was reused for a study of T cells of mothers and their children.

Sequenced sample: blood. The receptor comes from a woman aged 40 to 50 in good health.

The CDR3 loop reads CSVEGWFEQQETQYF. The CDR3, as DNA: TGCAGCGTTGAAGGGTGGTTTGAACAGCAAGAGACCCAGTACTTC. The chain carries TRBV29-1 and TRBJ2-5; D is undetermined. Germline V CDR1 and CDR2: SQVTM, ANQGSEA. Trimming shortened V by 1 base and J by 2 bases, and 14 bases separated the two germline ends. CDR3 size: 15 residues.